The 26 T cell receptor beta chains presented below share a single source sample, sequenced in a study of blood T cell repertoires in COVID-19. Clones were sequenced by immunoSEQ multiplex PCR, and TCRdb holds only the in-frame ones, with some missing. The sample has roughly 84,000 clones; 65% to 85% are singletons. Material: peripheral blood. These receptors came from an elderly woman with acute or convalescent COVID-19.

The chain joins TRBV3-1 (or the pseudogene TRBV3-2) to TRBJ1-1, with D tentatively TRBD1 (5 bases). V dropped 4 bases and J dropped 5 bases, with 14 bases sitting between them. Germline values: CDR1 LGHDT, CDR2 YNNKEL (reference sequence). The CDR3 runs 14 residues. The CDR3 nucleotides read TGTGCCAGCAGCCCGCCCCAGGGAGGGACTGAAGCTTTCTTT. It codes for CASSPPQGGTEAFF.

The gene calls are TRBV3-1 (or the pseudogene TRBV3-2) and TRBJ2-7; 11 bases match TRBD2. J was trimmed by 6 bases and V by 1 base; bases with no gene match: 5. Germline V CDR1 and CDR2: LGHDT, YNNKEL (reference sequence). The CDR3 is 15 residues long. The CDR3 here is CASSQALAGGGEQYF. The CDR3 DNA reads as TGTGCCAGCAGCCAAGCTCTAGCGGGGGGCGGCGAGCAGTACTTC.

The CDR3 DNA is TGTGCCAGCAGCTTCCGGGGGGGATATGGCTACACCTTC. Translated, it gives CASSFRGGYGYTF. The chain couples TRBV5-6 to TRBJ1-2, with D perhaps TRBD1 (5 bases). CDR3 length: 13 amino acids. Germline CDR1 reads SGHDT; CDR2 reads YYEEEE. Deletions cut 2 bases from V and 5 bases from J, with 10 bases between.

The CDR3 DNA reads as TGTGGCCATGGACAGAATAATAACTATGGCTACACCTTC. This translates into CGHGQNNNYGYTF. This chain links TRBV6-5 with TRBJ1-2, with a weak D call TRBD1 (6 bases). Germline V gene data show CDR1 as MNHEY and CDR2 as SVGAGI. CDR3 length: 13 amino acids.

The chain has TRBV3-1 (or the pseudogene TRBV3-2) and TRBJ2-7; D might be TRBD1 (5 bases). The CDR3 has 14 residues. Deletions cut 1 base from V and 3 bases from J, with 10 bases between. Germline loops: CDR1 LGHDT, CDR2 YNNKEL (reference sequence). The CDR3 loop is CASSQANRHYEQYF. The CDR3 DNA reads TGTGCCAGCAGCCAAGCAAACAGGCACTACGAGCAGTACTTC.

The rearrangement links TRBV28 to TRBJ2-7; TRBD1 is a possible D gene (5 bases). V was clipped by 2 bases and J by 2 bases, with 10 bases between them. CDR1 and CDR2 from the germline V gene are MDHEN and SYDVKM. CDR3 length: 14 residues. The chain's CDR3 is CASSLQTETYEQYF. As DNA, the CDR3 is TGTGCCAGCAGTTTACAGACAGAGACCTACGAGCAGTACTTC.

The rearrangement uses TRBV7-9 and TRBJ1-2; D ambiguous. CDR1 is SEHNR, CDR2 FQNEAQ, per germline (reference sequence). This CDR3 region has 12 residues. Trimming removed 1 base from V and 7 bases from J, with 7 bases in between. CDR3 region: CASSLDQIGYTF. CDR3 DNA: TGTGCCAGCAGCTTAGACCAGATTGGCTACACCTTC.

The chain joins TRBV7-2 to TRBJ2-2; 10 positions match TRBD2. This CDR3 is built from 15 residues. The ends lost 2 bases at V and 3 bases at J; junction bases unmatched: 0. Germline V gene sequence: CDR1 SGHTA, CDR2 FQGNSA. CDR3 nucleotides: TGTGCCAGCAGCTTACTAGCGGGGGACACCGGGGAGCTGTTTTTT. The encoded protein is CASSLLAGDTGELFF.

A few counts support this clone. The chain recombines TRBV6-4 with TRBJ2-3, with 7 bases lining up with TRBD2. The V gene end was trimmed by 6 bases and the J gene end by 2 bases; junction bases not matched to a gene: 8. Germline CDR1 is MRHNA and CDR2 is SNTAGT. This CDR3 region has 15 residues. The CDR3 loop reads CASRAGESPTDTQYF. CDR3 nucleotide sequence: TGTGCCAGCAGGGCGGGGGAGTCCCCCACAGATACGCAGTATTTT.

This chain links TRBV11-3 with TRBJ2-2; the match to TRBD1 covers 10 bases. This CDR3 comprises 15 residues. Germline V lookup: CDR1 SGHNT, CDR2 YENEEA. Unmatched junction bases numbered 5, after V lost 4 bases and J lost 6 bases. This CDR3 reads CASSSWTGGSGELFF. CDR3 nucleotides: TGTGCCAGCAGCTCCTGGACAGGGGGATCCGGGGAGCTGTTTTTT.

The rearrangement joins TRBV9 to TRBJ2-7, with 7 positions matching TRBD1. This CDR3 has 16 residues. Germline values: CDR1 SGDLS, CDR2 YYNGEE. V lost 3 bases, J lost 0 bases, and 9 bases stayed unmatched. The CDR3 region is CASSADSGTASYEQYF. CDR3 bases: TGTGCCAGCAGCGCCGATTCCGGGACAGCCTCCTACGAGCAGTACTTC.

The chain uses TRBV27 and TRBJ2-7, with D perhaps TRBD1 (6 bases). With 3 bases removed from V and 2 bases from J, the gap between germline ends came to 14 bases. The germline CDR1 and CDR2 sequences are MNHEY and SMNVEV (reference sequence). The CDR3 runs 15 residues. CDR3 bases: TGTGCCAGCAGTTTGGGCCCCGGGACACCCTACGAGCAGTACTTC. It codes for CASSLGPGTPYEQYF.

V gene TRBV6-2 or TRBV6-3 combines with J gene TRBJ1-5; TRBD1 agrees at 7 bases. Germline assignment: CDR1 MNHEY and CDR2 SVGEGT. J gave up 0 bases and V 4 bases, and 9 bases lay outside the gene matches. This CDR3 has 17 residues. CDR3 loop: CASSSPGQLYSNQPQHF. CDR3 sequence (DNA): TGTGCCAGCAGTTCCCCGGGACAGCTCTATAGCAATCAGCCCCAGCATTTT.

The chain couples TRBV27 to TRBJ2-2; 8 nucleotides align to TRBD1. This CDR3 region has 16 residues. Germline V gene lookup returns CDR1 MNHEY and CDR2 SMNVEV (reference sequence). V lost 5 bases to trimming and J lost 1 base; unmatched junction nucleotides: 6. The CDR3 nucleotides are TGTGCCAGCAGTCGACCAGGGGGCGGGAACACCGGGGAGCTGTTTTTT. This encodes CASSRPGGGNTGELFF.

Worth noting for this clone: At one of its ends the junction is not consistent with the germline gene, which may arise from a read error. V and J are TRBV4-1 and TRBJ2-2, with 8 bases that match TRBD1. Germline values: CDR1 MGHRA, CDR2 YSYEKL. The CDR3 is made up of 17 amino acids. The CDR3 DNA follows: TGCGCCAGCAGCCTTTCGGAGACAGGGGCGAAAACCGGGGAGCTGTTTTTT. Encoded protein: CASSLSETGAKTGELFF.

This chain connects TRBV2 to TRBJ2-5; D unclear. Trimming stripped 6 bases from V and 3 bases from J, with 5 bases between. The CDR3 length is 11 residues. From germline, CDR1 is SNHLY and CDR2 FYNNEI. The CDR3 is CASRLEETQYF. CDR3 sequence (DNA): TGTGCCAGCAGATTAGAAGAGACCCAGTACTTC.

V is TRBV28 and J is TRBJ1-2; D unclear. Trimming took off 6 bases at V and 4 bases at J, with 12 bases between the two ends. From germline, CDR1 is MDHEN and CDR2 SYDVKM. This CDR3 comprises 13 residues. CDR3 DNA: TGTGCCAGCAGACTCACGGAGATCTATGGCTACACCTTC. Translation: CASRLTEIYGYTF.

The rearrangement links TRBV6-1 to TRBJ2-3; the D is unclear. Germline CDR1 reads MNHNS; CDR2 reads SASEGT. CDR3 length: 16 amino acids. V dropped 2 bases and J dropped 7 bases, with 19 bases sitting between them. CDR3 coding DNA: TGTGCCAGCAGTGAATTGTCGACATCATCTCCCAATACGCAGTATTTT. Its translation: CASSELSTSSPNTQYF.

This chain joins TRBV2 and TRBJ1-1; 8 nucleotides line up with TRBD1. The CDR3 loop spans 13 amino acids. Germline trimming cut 6 bases from V and 0 bases from J; bases unmatched to any gene: 0. The germline gives CDR1 SNHLY, CDR2 FYNNEI. CDR3 loop: CASRQGVNTEAFF. In DNA, the CDR3 is TGTGCCAGCAGACAGGGGGTGAACACTGAAGCTTTCTTT.

This clone was recorded once. This rearrangement joins TRBV28 to TRBJ1-2; 7 bases agree with TRBD1. Germline trimming cut 5 bases from V and 4 bases from J; bases unmatched to any gene: 10. The CDR3 runs 15 residues. The germline CDR1 and CDR2 sequences are MDHEN and SYDVKM. CDR3 nucleotide sequence: TGTGCCAGCAGTGGGGTGGCCAGGGGGGCCTATGGCTACACCTTC. Protein product: CASSGVARGAYGYTF.

The rearrangement joins TRBV29-1 to TRBJ2-6, with 9 nucleotides matching TRBD1. The germline gives CDR1 SQVTM, CDR2 ANQGSEA. J gave up 0 bases and V 6 bases, and 6 bases lay outside the gene matches. The CDR3 loop spans 16 amino acids. CDR3 loop: CSVQGASFSGANVLTF. In DNA form, the CDR3 reads TGCAGCGTACAGGGGGCTTCTTTCTCTGGGGCCAACGTCCTGACTTTC.

The chain carries TRBV6-1 and TRBJ2-7; TRBD1 matches 8 bases. The CDR3 contains 13 residues. Germline V gene lookup returns CDR1 MNHNS and CDR2 SASEGT. V was pared by 2 bases and J by 7 bases, with 4 bases of the junction left unmatched. The CDR3 loop reads CASSESYRGEQYF. DNA of the CDR3: TGTGCCAGCAGTGAAAGTTACAGGGGGGAGCAGTACTTC.

The V gene is TRBV7-9, the J gene TRBJ2-2; possible D gene TRBD1, 6 bases. Germline V lookup: CDR1 SEHNR, CDR2 FQNEAQ (reference sequence). V lost 6 bases and J lost 7, with 15 bases in between. This CDR3 has 14 amino acids. The CDR3 protein is CASRGAGDGGELFF. DNA for the CDR3: TGTGCCAGCAGAGGGGCAGGGGATGGCGGGGAGCTGTTTTTT.

The chain employs TRBV4-1 and TRBJ2-2, with 9 bases identical to TRBD2. CDR3 length: 17 residues. V trimming: 1 base; J trimming: 0 bases; junction bases outside the gene matches: 3. Germline values: CDR1 MGHRA, CDR2 YSYEKL. CDR3 region: CASSQGERGANTGELFF. The DNA of the CDR3 is TGCGCCAGCAGCCAAGGGGAGCGGGGGGCGAACACCGGGGAGCTGTTTTTT.

In this sample, this clone turned up once. The genes are TRBV30 and TRBJ1-2; D is undetermined. Germline assignment: CDR1 GTSNPN and CDR2 SVGIG (reference sequence). The CDR3 length is 13 residues. V dropped 0 bases and J dropped 7 bases, with 12 bases sitting between them. The CDR3, as DNA: TGTGCCTGGAGTGTACGCGAGGGAGGTGGCTACACCTTC. This codes for CAWSVREGGGYTF.

V and J are TRBV7-8 and TRBJ2-3; 7 positions match TRBD2. V lost 6 bases, J lost 8 bases, and 8 bases stayed unmatched. CDR1 and CDR2 (germline): SGHVS, FQNEAQ. The CDR3 is made up of 13 amino acids. CDR3: CASRGEGRGTQYF. The DNA for the CDR3 is TGTGCCAGCAGGGGGGAGGGGCGGGGTACGCAGTATTTT.